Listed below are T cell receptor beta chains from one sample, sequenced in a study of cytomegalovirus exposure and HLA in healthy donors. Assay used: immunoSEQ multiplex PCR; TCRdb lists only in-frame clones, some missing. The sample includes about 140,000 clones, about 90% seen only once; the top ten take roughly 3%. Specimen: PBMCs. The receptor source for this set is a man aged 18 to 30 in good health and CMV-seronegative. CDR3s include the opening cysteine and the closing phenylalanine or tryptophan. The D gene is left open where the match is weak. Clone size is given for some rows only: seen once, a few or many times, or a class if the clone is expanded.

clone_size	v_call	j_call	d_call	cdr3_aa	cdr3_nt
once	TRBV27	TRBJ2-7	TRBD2	CASSLAGEKAGRDEQYF	TGTGCCAGCAGTCTCGCCGGTGAGAAGGCAGGGAGGGACGAGCAGTACTTC
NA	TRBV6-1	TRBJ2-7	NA	CASSEDRFSYEQYF	TGTGCCAGCAGCGAAGACAGGTTCTCCTACGAGCAGTACTTC
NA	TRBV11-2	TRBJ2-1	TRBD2	CASSLGGKPYNEQFF	TGTGCCAGCAGCCTGGGGGGGAAGCCCTACAATGAGCAGTTCTTC
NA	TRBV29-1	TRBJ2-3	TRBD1	CSANPGQSFTDTQYF	TGCAGCGCGAATCCGGGACAGAGTTTCACAGATACGCAGTATTTT
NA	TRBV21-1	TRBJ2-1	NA	CASSARTSGVRKDEQFF	TGTGCCAGCAGCGCCCGGACTAGCGGGGTTAGAAAGGATGAGCAGTTCTTC
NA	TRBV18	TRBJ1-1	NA	CASSPIGGSTEAFF	TGTGCCAGCTCACCAATAGGGGGATCCACTGAAGCTTTCTTT
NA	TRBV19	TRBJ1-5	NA	CASSERTQGLQPQHF	TGTGCCAGTAGTGAGAGGACGCAGGGACTTCAGCCCCAGCATTTT
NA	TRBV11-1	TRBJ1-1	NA	CASSWGGGEAFF	TGTGCCAGCAGCTGGGGGGGAGGTGAAGCTTTCTTT
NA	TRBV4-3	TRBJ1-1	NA	CASSQDTGGENTEAFF	TGCGCCAGCAGCCAAGATACGGGGGGTGAGAACACTGAAGCTTTCTTT
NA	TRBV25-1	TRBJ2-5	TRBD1	CASSEKGQRGRYETQYF	TGTGCCAGCAGTGAAAAGGGGCAAAGGGGGCGTTATGAGACCCAGTACTTC
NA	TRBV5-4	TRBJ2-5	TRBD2	CASSTRLAAQETQYF	TGTGCCAGCAGCACAAGACTAGCGGCACAAGAGACCCAGTACTTC
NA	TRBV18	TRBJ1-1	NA	CASSPNGRVQNTEAFF	TGTGCCAGCTCACCAAATGGTCGGGTTCAGAACACTGAAGCTTTCTTT
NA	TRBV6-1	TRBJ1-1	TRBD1	CASSDWDSLFTEAFF	TGTGCCAGCAGTGATTGGGACAGCCTGTTTACTGAAGCTTTCTTT
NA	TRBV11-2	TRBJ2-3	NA	CASSVPVTAPTDTQYF	TGTGCCAGCAGCGTGCCTGTGACAGCCCCTACAGATACGCAGTATTTT
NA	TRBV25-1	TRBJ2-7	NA	CASSGPGAAAYEQYF	TGTGCCAGCAGTGGACCTGGAGCCGCAGCCTACGAGCAGTACTTC
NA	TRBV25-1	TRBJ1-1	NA	CASSEDTLNTEAFF	TGTGCCAGCAGTGAGGACACCTTGAACACTGAAGCTTTCTTT
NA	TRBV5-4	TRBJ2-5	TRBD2	CASSPGTSGQETQYF	TGTGCCAGCAGCCCAGGGACTAGCGGACAAGAGACCCAGTACTTC
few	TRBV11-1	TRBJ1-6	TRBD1	CASSLNRGLSPLHF	TGTGCCAGCAGCTTAAACAGGGGGCTATCACCCCTCCACTTT
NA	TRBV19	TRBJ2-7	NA	CASKGGTASSYEQYF	TGTGCCAGTAAAGGCGGGACAGCCTCCTCCTACGAGCAGTACTTC
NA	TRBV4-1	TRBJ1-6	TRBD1	CASSQVGTGPSQSPLHF	TGCGCCAGCAGCCAAGTCGGGACAGGGCCGTCTCAGTCACCCCTCCACTTT
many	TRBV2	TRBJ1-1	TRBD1	CASEGQGNTEAFF	TGTGCCAGCGAAGGACAGGGCAACACTGAAGCTTTCTTT
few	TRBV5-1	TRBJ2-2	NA	CASSRPRGPGELFF	TGCGCCAGCAGCAGACCTCGCGGTCCCGGGGAGCTGTTTTTT
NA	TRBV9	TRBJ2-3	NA	CASSLAGLSSTDTQYF	TGTGCCAGCAGCCTAGCAGGGCTCTCGAGCACAGATACGCAGTATTTT
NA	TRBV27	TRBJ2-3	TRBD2	CASAGLAAISTDTQYF	TGTGCCTCAGCCGGACTAGCGGCGATCAGCACAGATACGCAGTATTTT
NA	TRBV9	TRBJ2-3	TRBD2	CASSSRASGRMADTQYF	TGTGCCAGCAGCTCGAGAGCTAGCGGGAGAATGGCAGATACGCAGTATTTT
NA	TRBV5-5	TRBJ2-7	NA	CASSRGSGSYEQYF	TGTGCCAGCAGCAGGGGGTCTGGATCCTACGAGCAGTACTTC